This T cell receptor (beta chain) was obtained from a study of Ad26.COV2.S vaccination and SARS-CoV-2 variants. Notes on the study in general: Higher spike-specific TCR breadth was found in vaccine recipients than in placebo recipients.

Profiled with immunoSEQ multiplex PCR; TCRdb holds only in-frame clones, not every one. The sample holds about 350,000 clones, around 89% seen once. On this clone: Its antigen is as yet unknown.

As for treatment: about 20 received Ad26.COV2.S at low or high dose, single or two shots; a few received placebo; per-sample allocation not given. At day 63 after the first vaccine or placebo injection, samples were drawn. The CDR3 sequence is 14 residues long. Germline CDR1 WSHSY, CDR2 SAAADI. V was shortened by 6 bases and J by 1 base, with 12 bases between the two germline ends. This sample comprised peripheral blood, obtained in a trial of Ad26.COV2.S vaccine versus placebo. The clonotype was recovered from a person between 18 and 65 years old who received the Ad26.COV2.S COVID-19 vaccine or a placebo. The chain is built from TRBV10-2 and TRBJ1-1; D is possibly TRBD1 (5 bases). CDR3 sequence: CASRARGWNTEAFF. In nucleotides, the CDR3 is TGCGCCAGCAGGGCAAGGGGCTGGAACACTGAAGCTTTCTTT.